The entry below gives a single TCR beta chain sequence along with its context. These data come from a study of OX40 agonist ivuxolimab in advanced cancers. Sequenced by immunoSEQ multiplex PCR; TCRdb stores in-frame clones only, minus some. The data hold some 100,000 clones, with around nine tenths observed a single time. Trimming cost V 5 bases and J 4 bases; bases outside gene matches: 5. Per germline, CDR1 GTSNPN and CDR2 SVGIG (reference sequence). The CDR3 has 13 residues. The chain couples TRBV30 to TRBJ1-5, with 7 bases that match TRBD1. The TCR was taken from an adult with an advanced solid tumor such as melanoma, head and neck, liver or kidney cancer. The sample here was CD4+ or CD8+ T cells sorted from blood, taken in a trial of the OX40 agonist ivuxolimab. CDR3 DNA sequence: TGTGCCTGGGCGGACAGGCGAAATCAGCCCCAGCATTTT. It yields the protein CAWADRRNQPQHF.